These 6 T cell receptor beta chains share one sample of origin, sequenced in a study of T cell responses to AZD1222 COVID-19 vaccine. TCRdb's table, derived via immunoSEQ multiplex PCR, lists solely in-frame clones and lacks some. This table holds about 140,000 clones, 85% to 95% found once. Sequencing used peripheral blood, obtained after recovery from COVID-19. These receptors all come from an adult who had recovered from COVID-19.

The chain couples TRBV6-5 to TRBJ2-7; the D is unclear. V was pared by 8 bases and J by 1 base, with 9 bases between. CDR3 length: 12 residues. Germline V gene lookup returns CDR1 MNHEY and CDR2 SVGAGI. CDR3 residues: CASGEISYEQYF. As DNA, the CDR3 is TGTGCCAGCGGGGAAATTTCCTACGAGCAGTACTTC.

The chain joins TRBV19 to TRBJ2-3; no reliable D call. This CDR3 is 14 amino acids long. The V end lost 6 bases, the J end lost 0 bases, and 10 bases lay between the germline ends. CDR1 and CDR2 from the germline V gene are LNHDA and SQIVND (reference sequence). In DNA, the CDR3 is TGTGCCAGTAGGGAACTCGGGAGCACAGATACGCAGTATTTT. Residues: CASRELGSTDTQYF.

The J gene is TRBJ1-5, the V gene TRBV19; 7 bases agree with TRBD1. The germline V gene encodes CDR1 LNHDA and CDR2 SQIVND (reference sequence). The trim removed 6 bases at V and 3 bases at J, leaving 14 bases unmatched. The CDR3 runs 17 residues. This CDR3 reads CASSPRTGTPPNQPQHF. The CDR3 coding sequence is TGTGCCAGTAGCCCAAGGACAGGCACCCCTCCCAATCAGCCCCAGCATTTT. The entire variable domain, with the rest obtained from reference TRBV19 and TRBJ1-5, is as follows: DGGITQSPKYLFRKEGQNVTLSCEQNLNHDAMYWYRQDPGQGLRLIYYSQIVNDFQKGDIAEGYSVSREKKESFPLTVTSAQKNPTAFYLCASSPRTGTPPNQPQHFGDGTRLSIL.

The rearrangement joins TRBV4-1 to TRBJ1-2; D is perhaps TRBD1 (6 bases). CDR3 length equals 16 residues. CDR1 is MGHRA, CDR2 YSYEKL, per germline. V gave up 3 bases and J gave up 5 bases, with 19 bases separating them. CDR3 in DNA: TGCGCCAGCAGCCAGACAGGCGCGGGGACCATTTATGGCTACACCTTC. Translating it yields CASSQTGAGTIYGYTF.

V usage is TRBV28 and J usage is TRBJ1-2; D might be TRBD1 (5 bases). Germline CDR1 MDHEN, CDR2 SYDVKM. The germline V and J ends were trimmed by 3 bases and 8 bases, with 28 bases remaining between them. The CDR3 extends over 18 amino acids. The DNA of the CDR3 is TGTGCCAGCAGTTTTGATTGGGAGTGGAGTACGGGTTGGGACGGCTACACCTTC. Its protein is CASSFDWEWSTGWDGYTF.

The gene calls are TRBV9 and TRBJ2-7; D unresolved. This CDR3 contains 14 residues. The germline V gene encodes CDR1 SGDLS and CDR2 YYNGEE. V dropped 4 bases and J dropped 2 bases, with 13 bases sitting between them. CDR3 amino acids: CASSLGVRAYEQYF. CDR3 nucleotide sequence: TGTGCCAGCAGCCTCGGCGTCAGAGCCTACGAGCAGTACTTC. Variable domain in full (rest from reference TRBV9 and TRBJ2-7): DSGVTQTPKHLITATGQRVTLRCSPRSGDLSVYWYQQSLDQGLQFLIQYYNGEERAKGNILERFSAQQFPDLHSELNLSSLELGDSALYFCASSLGVRAYEQYFGPGTRLTVT.